This record concerns one T cell receptor beta chain sequence. Time point: newly diagnosed GD, antithyroid drugs for less than 3 months. RNA extracted from PBMCs served as the sequencing template. The data were obtained in a study of regulatory T cells in long-lasting Graves disease. The germline gives CDR1 SGDLS, CDR2 YYNGEE. Trimming took 3 bases from V and 1 from J, leaving 9 bases between them. The CDR3 covers 14 residues. Assembly of TCR beta libraries relied on iRepertoire HTBI primers together with Arm-PCR of CDR3 regions. TCRdb itself ran the multiplex PCR reads through MiXCR, one entry per CDR3 protein. Of some 500,000 distinct CDR3 sequences in the sample, roughly 12% are singletons; the top ten hold 8% to 10%. These records were also assigned to another study, of T cells in Graves' hyperthyroidism and ophthalmopathy.

The sequence derives from a young man with Graves disease. The sample in question was peripheral blood mononuclear cells (PBMCs), obtained at new diagnosis, from a patient treated with antithyroid drugs. This chain joins TRBV9 and TRBJ2-3; perhaps TRBD2 as D (5 bases). The CDR3 coding sequence is TGTGCCAGCAGCGCGGACTTGGGCACAGATACGCAGTATTTT. As protein: CASSADLGTDTQYF.